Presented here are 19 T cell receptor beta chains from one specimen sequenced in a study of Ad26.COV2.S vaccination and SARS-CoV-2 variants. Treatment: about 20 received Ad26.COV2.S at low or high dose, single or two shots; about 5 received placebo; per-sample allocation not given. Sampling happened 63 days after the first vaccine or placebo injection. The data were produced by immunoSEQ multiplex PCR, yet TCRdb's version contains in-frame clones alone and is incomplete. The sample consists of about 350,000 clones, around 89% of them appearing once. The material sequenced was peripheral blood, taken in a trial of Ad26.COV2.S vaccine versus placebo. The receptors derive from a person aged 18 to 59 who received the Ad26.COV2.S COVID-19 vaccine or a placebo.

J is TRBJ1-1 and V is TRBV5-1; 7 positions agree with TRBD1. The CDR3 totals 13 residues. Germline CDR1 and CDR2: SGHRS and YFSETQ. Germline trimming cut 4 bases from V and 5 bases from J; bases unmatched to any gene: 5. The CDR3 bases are TGCGCCAGCAGCCGAGAGACAGGGACTGAAGCTTTCTTT. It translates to CASSRETGTEAFF.

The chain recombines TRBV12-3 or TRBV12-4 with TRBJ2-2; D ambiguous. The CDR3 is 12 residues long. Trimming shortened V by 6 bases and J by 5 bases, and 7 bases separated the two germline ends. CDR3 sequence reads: CASSLKTGELFF. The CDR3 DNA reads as TGTGCCAGCAGCTTGAAGACCGGGGAGCTGTTTTTT.

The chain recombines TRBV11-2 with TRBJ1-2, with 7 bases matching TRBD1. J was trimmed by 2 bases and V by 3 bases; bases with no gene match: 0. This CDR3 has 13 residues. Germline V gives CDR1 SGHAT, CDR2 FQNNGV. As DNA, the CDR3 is TGTGCCAGCAGCTTGGACAGGAACTATGGCTACACCTTC. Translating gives CASSLDRNYGYTF.

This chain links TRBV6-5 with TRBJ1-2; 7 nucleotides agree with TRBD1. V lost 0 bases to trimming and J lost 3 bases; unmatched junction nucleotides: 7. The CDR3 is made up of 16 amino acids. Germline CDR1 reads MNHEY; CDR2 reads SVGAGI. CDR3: CASSYSETGRYYGYTF. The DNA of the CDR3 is TGTGCCAGCAGTTACTCCGAGACAGGGAGATACTATGGCTACACCTTC.

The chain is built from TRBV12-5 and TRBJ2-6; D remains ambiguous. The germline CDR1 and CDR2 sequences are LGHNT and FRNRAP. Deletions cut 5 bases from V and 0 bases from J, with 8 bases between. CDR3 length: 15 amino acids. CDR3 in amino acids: CASGGSSSGANVLTF. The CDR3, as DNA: TGTGCTAGTGGTGGTAGCAGCTCTGGGGCCAACGTCCTGACTTTC.

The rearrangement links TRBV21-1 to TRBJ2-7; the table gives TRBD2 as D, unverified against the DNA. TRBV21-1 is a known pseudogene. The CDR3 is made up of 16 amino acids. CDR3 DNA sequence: TGTGCCAGCAGCAAAGAGTTAGCGGGGGTTGCCTACGAGCAGTACTTC. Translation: CASSKELAGVAYEQYF.

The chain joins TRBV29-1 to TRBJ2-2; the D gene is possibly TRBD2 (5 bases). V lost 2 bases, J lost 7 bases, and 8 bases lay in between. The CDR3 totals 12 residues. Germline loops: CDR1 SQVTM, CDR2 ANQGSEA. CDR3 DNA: TGCAGCGTTGAACCGGGAAGCGGGGAGCTGTTTTTT. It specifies CSVEPGSGELFF.

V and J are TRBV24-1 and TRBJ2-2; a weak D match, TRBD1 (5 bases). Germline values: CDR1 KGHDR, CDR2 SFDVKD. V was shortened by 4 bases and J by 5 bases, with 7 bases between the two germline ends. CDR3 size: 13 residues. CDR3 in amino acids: CATSEQATGELFF. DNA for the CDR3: TGTGCCACCAGTGAACAGGCAACCGGGGAGCTGTTTTTT.

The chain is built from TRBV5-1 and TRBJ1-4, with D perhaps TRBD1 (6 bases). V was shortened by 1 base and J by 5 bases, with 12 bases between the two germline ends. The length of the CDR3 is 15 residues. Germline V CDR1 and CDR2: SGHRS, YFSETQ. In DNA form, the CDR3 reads TGCGCCAGCAGCTTGATTGCAGGGGAGAATGAAAAACTGTTTTTT. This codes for CASSLIAGENEKLFF.

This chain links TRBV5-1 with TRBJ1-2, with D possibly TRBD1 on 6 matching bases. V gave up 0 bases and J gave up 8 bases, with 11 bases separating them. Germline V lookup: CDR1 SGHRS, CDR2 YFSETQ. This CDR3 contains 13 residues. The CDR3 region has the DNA TGCGCCAGCAGCTTGGCAGGGGTGGGCGGCTACACCTTC. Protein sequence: CASSLAGVGGYTF. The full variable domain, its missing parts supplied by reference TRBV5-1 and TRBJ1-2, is KAGVTQTPRYLIKTRGQQVTLSCSPISGHRSVSWYQQTPGQGLQFLFEYFSETQRNKGNFPGRFSGRQFSNSRSEMNVSTLELGDSALYLCASSLAGVGGYTFGSGTRLTVV.

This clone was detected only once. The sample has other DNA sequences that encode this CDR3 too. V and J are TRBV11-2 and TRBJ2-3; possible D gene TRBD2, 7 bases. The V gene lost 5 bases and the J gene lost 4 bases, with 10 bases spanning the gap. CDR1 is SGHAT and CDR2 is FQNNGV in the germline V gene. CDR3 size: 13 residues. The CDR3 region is CASSLGGADTQYF. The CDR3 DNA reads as TGTGCCAGCAGCCTAGGGGGGGCAGATACGCAGTATTTT.

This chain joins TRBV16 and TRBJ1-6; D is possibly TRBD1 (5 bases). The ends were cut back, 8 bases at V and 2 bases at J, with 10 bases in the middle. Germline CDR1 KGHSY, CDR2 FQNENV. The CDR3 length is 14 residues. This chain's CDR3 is CASGDSTYNSPLHF. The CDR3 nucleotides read TGTGCCAGCGGCGACAGTACCTATAATTCACCCCTCCACTTT.

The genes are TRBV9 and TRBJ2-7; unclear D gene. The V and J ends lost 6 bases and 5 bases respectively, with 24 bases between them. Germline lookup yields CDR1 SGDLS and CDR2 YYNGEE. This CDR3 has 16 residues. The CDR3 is CASTPSIDGYSDEQYF. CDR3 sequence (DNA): TGTGCCAGCACCCCCTCAATTGACGGATATTCTGACGAGCAGTACTTC.

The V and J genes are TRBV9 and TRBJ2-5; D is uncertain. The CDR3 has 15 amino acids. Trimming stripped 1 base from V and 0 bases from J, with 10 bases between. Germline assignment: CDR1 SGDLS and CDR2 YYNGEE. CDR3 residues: CASSVTSLYQETQYF. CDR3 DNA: TGTGCCAGCAGCGTAACTTCGCTGTACCAAGAGACCCAGTACTTC.

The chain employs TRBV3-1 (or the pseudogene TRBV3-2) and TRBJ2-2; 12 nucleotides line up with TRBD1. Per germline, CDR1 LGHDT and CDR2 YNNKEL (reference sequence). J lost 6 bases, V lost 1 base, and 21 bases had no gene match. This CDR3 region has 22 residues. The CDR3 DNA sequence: TGTGCCAGCAGCCAAGGCGCCATCCTGAATGGGACAGGGGGCCCCCCGGCCGGGGAGCTGTTTTTT. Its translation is CASSQGAILNGTGGPPAGELFF.

CDR3 in amino acids: CASSTGTSGRGGTDTQYF. CDR3 bases: TGCGCCAGCAGCACCGGGACTAGCGGGAGAGGTGGCACAGATACGCAGTATTTT. This chain joins TRBV5-1 and TRBJ2-3; TRBD2 matches 14 bases. The germline V gene encodes CDR1 SGHRS and CDR2 YFSETQ. With V trimmed by 4 bases and J by 1 base, 8 bases remained unmatched. The CDR3 extends over 18 amino acids.

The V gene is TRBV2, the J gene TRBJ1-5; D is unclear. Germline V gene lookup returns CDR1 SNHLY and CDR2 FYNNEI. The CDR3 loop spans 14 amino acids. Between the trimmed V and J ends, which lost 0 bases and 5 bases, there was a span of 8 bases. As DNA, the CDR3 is TGTGCCAGCAGTGAAGCGGGAGGTTATCAGCCCCAGCATTTT. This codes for CASSEAGGYQPQHF. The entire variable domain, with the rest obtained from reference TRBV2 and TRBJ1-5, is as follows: EPEVTQTPSHQVTQMGQEVILRCVPISNHLYFYWYRQILGQKVEFLVSFYNNEISEKSEIFDDQFSVERPDGSNFTLKIRSTKLEDSAMYFCASSEAGGYQPQHFGDGTRLSIL.

CDR3 DNA: TGTGCCAGCAGTGAACGACAGGGGGCAGTCACCGGGGAGCTGTTTTTT. This translates into CASSERQGAVTGELFF. V gene TRBV25-1 combines with J gene TRBJ2-2; 10 bases line up with TRBD1. J gave up 4 bases and V 2 bases, and 4 bases lay outside the gene matches. This CDR3 contains 16 residues. The germline CDR1 and CDR2 sequences are MGHDK and SYGVNS.

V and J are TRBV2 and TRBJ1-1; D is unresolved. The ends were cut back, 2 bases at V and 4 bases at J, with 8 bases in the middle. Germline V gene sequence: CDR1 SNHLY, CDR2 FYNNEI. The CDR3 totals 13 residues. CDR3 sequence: CASSEFDGTEAFF. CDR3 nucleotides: TGTGCCAGCAGTGAATTTGATGGCACTGAAGCTTTCTTT.